These T cell receptor beta chains were read from a single sample in a study of Ad26.COV2.S vaccination and SARS-CoV-2 variants. Repertoires were generated with immunoSEQ multiplex PCR, while TCRdb's copy carries only in-frame clones and drops some. Of 300,000 to 400,000 clones detected, around 86% appear once; the ten largest clones hold roughly 3.1%. Sequencing used peripheral blood, obtained in a trial of Ad26.COV2.S vaccine versus placebo. These receptors all stem from a person aged 18-60 years who received the Ad26.COV2.S COVID-19 vaccine or a placebo. Both conserved end residues are trimmed from each CDR3.

v_gene: TRBV5-8
j_gene: TRBJ2-5
CDR3aa: ASSLDDRQETQY

v_gene: TRBV4-2
j_gene: TRBJ1-5
CDR3aa: ASSQDNRDSPGPQH

v_gene: TRBV27
j_gene: TRBJ1-2
CDR3aa: ASSFQGEDGYT

v_gene: TRBV20-1
j_gene: TRBJ2-7
CDR3aa: SAKNNYEQY

v_gene: TRBV30
j_gene: TRBJ2-3
CDR3aa: AWSAGGTTSTDTQY

v_gene: TRBV4-2
j_gene: TRBJ1-5
CDR3aa: ASSPRTPNQPQH

v_gene: TRBV18
j_gene: TRBJ2-7
CDR3aa: ASSPPNRGLSYEQY

v_gene: TRBV29-1
j_gene: TRBJ1-4
CDR3aa: SIFTGQDEKLF

v_gene: TRBV9
j_gene: TRBJ2-3
CDR3aa: ASSVVEGGRTDTQY

v_gene: TRBV5-1
j_gene: TRBJ1-2
CDR3aa: ASTSPGDDYGYT